This T cell receptor (beta chain) was obtained from a study of response to subunit inactivated influenza vaccine. TCRdb re-called the RT-PCR reads through MiXCR, storing one row per CDR3 protein. This sample carries more than 600,000 distinct CDR3 sequences, about 18% of them seen once, and the ten largest clones take about 11%. The CDR3 sequence is 15 residues long. Germline V gives CDR1 SGDLS, CDR2 YYNGEE. Unmatched junction bases numbered 4, after V lost 0 bases and J lost 10 bases. This clonotype has ten or more counts. The sequence was obtained from a man in his fifties who received an inactivated influenza vaccine. The chain couples TRBV9 to TRBJ2-1; 13 positions match TRBD2. Material: PBMCs from blood, obtained roughly 5 days after vaccination. The CDR3 here is CASSVDPGLAGEQFF. The CDR3 region has the DNA TGTGCCAGCAGCGTAGACCCGGGACTAGCGGGGGAGCAGTTCTTC.